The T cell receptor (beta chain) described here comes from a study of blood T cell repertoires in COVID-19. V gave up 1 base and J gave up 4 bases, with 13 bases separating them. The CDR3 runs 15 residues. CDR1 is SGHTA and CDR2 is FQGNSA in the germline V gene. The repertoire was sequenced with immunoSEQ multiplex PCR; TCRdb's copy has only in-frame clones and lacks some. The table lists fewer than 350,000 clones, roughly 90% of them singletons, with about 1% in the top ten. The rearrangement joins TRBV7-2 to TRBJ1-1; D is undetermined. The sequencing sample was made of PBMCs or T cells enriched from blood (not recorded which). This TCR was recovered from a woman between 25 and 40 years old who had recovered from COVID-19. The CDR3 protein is CASSLVGAVGTEAFF. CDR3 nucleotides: TGTGCCAGCAGCTTAGTGGGTGCGGTGGGCACTGAAGCTTTCTTT.